This T cell receptor beta chain originates from a study of graft-versus-host responses after intestinal transplantation. Study-level information: Recipients underwent multivisceral, liver-intestinal, or isolated intestinal transplants.

Points on this clone: Its matching antigen is unknown.

Method: immunoSEQ multiplex PCR; TCRdb's copy keeps in-frame clones and lacks some. The sample holds about 130,000 clones, about nine tenths seen once. Germline CDR1 SGHDT, CDR2 YYEEEE. The V gene lost 1 base and the J gene lost 0 bases, with 17 bases spanning the gap. There are 18 residues in the CDR3. The genes are TRBV5-6 and TRBJ2-1; no clear D. The clonotype comes from a human donor who received an intestinal transplant. Sequencing was performed on unstimulated CD4+ T cells sorted from spleen or lymph node cells, taken before intestinal transplant. In nucleotides, the CDR3 is TGTGCCAGCAGCTTGCATAGCAAGCGTTCTGTCTCCTACAATGAGCAGTTCTTC. Its protein product is CASSLHSKRSVSYNEQFF.